Included here is one TCR beta chain sequence, with context. This PCR relied on a set of 60 Vbeta primers and 13 Jbeta primers. Method: immunoSEQ multiplex PCR; TCRdb's copy keeps in-frame clones and lacks some. The specimen's table records some 200,000 clones. V dropped 2 bases and J dropped 0; count of bases not matched to a gene: 11. In germline, CDR1 is LGHNA, CDR2 YSLEER. CDR3 length equals 18 residues. This sample stems from a study of cytomegalovirus exposure and HLA in healthy donors. The J gene is TRBJ1-2, the V gene TRBV4-3, with 8 bases matching TRBD1. What was sequenced was PBMCs. The TCR was taken from a woman under 30 in good health and CMV-seropositive. The CDR3 reads CASSQNLETGGANYGYTF. The CDR3 coding sequence is TGCGCCAGCAGCCAAAATTTAGAAACAGGGGGGGCTAACTATGGCTACACCTTC.